Listed below are T cell receptor beta chains from one sample, sequenced in a study of blood T cell repertoires in COVID-19. Sequenced by immunoSEQ multiplex PCR; TCRdb stores in-frame clones only, minus some. The sample has roughly 91,000 clones; roughly four fifths are singletons. What was sequenced was peripheral blood. Receptor source: an elderly woman with acute or convalescent COVID-19. The CDR3 runs from the conserved cysteine through the conserved F or W. The D gene is left open where the match is weak. Clone size is not always given. Where it is, it says once, few, many or a class for expanded clones.

>14|.|TRBV5-1|.|TRBJ1-3
TGCGCCAGCAGCCCACAGGGCGCTGGAAACACCATATATTTT
CASSPQGAGNTIYF
>13|.|TRBV6-2/TRBV6-3|.|TRBJ1-5
TGTGCCAGCAGTGACGACCGGGGTAGGCCCCAGCATTTT
CASSDDRGRPQHF
>12|.|TRBV5-1|few|TRBJ2-2
TGCGCCAGCAGCTTACAGGCCGGGGAGCTGTTTTTT
CASSLQAGELFF
>18|.|TRBV7-9|.|TRBJ2-3
TGTGCCAGCAGCTTGTCGAAGACTGGTCCGCGACTCACAGATACGCAGTATTTT
CASSLSKTGPRLTDTQYF
>18|.|TRBV3-1/TRBV3-2|.|TRBJ1-6
TGTGCCAGCAGCGTGGGAGTTCCCATTTCATATCATAATTCACCCCTCCACTTT
CASSVGVPISYHNSPLHF
>14|.|TRBV7-9|few|TRBJ2-7
TGTGCCAGCACCCGGACAGAAATAGCCTACGAGCAGTACTTC
CASTRTEIAYEQYF
>14|.|TRBV20-1|.|TRBJ2-1
TGCAGTGCTAGTTGGGGGAGGTCCTACAATGAGCAGTTCTTC
CSASWGRSYNEQFF
>15|.|TRBV5-4|once|TRBJ1-1
TGTGCCAGCAGCTTGGACGGGACGCCCTCGCGGGGAGCTTTCTTT
CASSLDGTPSRGAFF
>14|TRBD2|TRBV19|.|TRBJ2-2
TGTGCCACATCTCTAGCGGGAGAATCCGGGGAGCTGTTTTTT
CATSLAGESGELFF
>14|.|TRBV18|few|TRBJ1-5
TGTGCCAGCTCACCCGTCGAGGACAATCAGCCCCAGCATTTT
CASSPVEDNQPQHF
>14|TRBD1|TRBV29-1|.|TRBJ1-2
TGCAGCGTCGCATCATCGACAGGGGATTATGGCTACACCTTC
CSVASSTGDYGYTF
>12|.|TRBV28|.|TRBJ1-1
TGTGCCAGCAGTACTGCGGGCGCTGAAGCTTTCTTT
CASSTAGAEAFF
>13|.|TRBV5-1|.|TRBJ1-1
TGCGCCAGCAGCCCACAGGGTGGAGGTGAAGCTTTCTTT
CASSPQGGGEAFF
>12|.|TRBV6-5|.|TRBJ1-2
TGTGCCAGCAGCCAGGGTGTCTATGGCTACACCTTC
CASSQGVYGYTF
>12|.|TRBV5-1|.|TRBJ1-1
TGCGCCAGCAGCTTGACAAACACTGAAGCTTTCTTT
CASSLTNTEAFF
>16|TRBD1|TRBV5-1|.|TRBJ1-1
TGCGCCAGCAGCTTGGGTACAGGGGGGTCTCACACTGAAGCTTTCTTT
CASSLGTGGSHTEAFF
>14|TRBD1|TRBV6-5|.|TRBJ2-1
TGTGCCAGCAGTTACGCGGACAGGGGGCGAAAGCAGTTCTTC
CASSYADRGRKQFF
>14|.|TRBV6-2/TRBV6-3|.|TRBJ2-5
TGTGCCAGCAGTTACGTGGGCAGAATGGAGACCCAGTACTTC
CASSYVGRMETQYF
>13|.|TRBV3-1/TRBV3-2|.|TRBJ2-1
TGTGCCAGCAGCCAAGTTTCCAGGAATGAGCAGTTCTTC
CASSQVSRNEQFF
>15|TRBD1|TRBV7-9|few|TRBJ1-6
TGTGCCAGCAGCTTGTTGACAGGGGGTAATTCACCCCTCCACTTT
CASSLLTGGNSPLHF
>15|.|TRBV5-1|once|TRBJ1-4
TGCGCCAGCAGCTTGGTACAGTCTGGTAATGAAAAACTGTTTTTT
CASSLVQSGNEKLFF
>14|.|TRBV7-9|.|TRBJ2-7
TGTGCCAGCAGCTTATTGGGCAGCAATTACGAACAGTACTTC
CASSLLGSNYEQYF
>11|.|TRBV20-1|.|TRBJ2-1
TGCAGTGTTCAGGGTACCAATGAGCAGTTCTTC
CSVQGTNEQFF
>14|.|TRBV28|.|TRBJ1-4
TGTGCCAGCAGTTTACGGCAGGGGAATGAAAAACTGTTTTTT
CASSLRQGNEKLFF
>13|.|TRBV5-4|.|TRBJ2-2
TGTGCCAGCAGCTTTGGACAGCCCGGGGAGCTGTTTTTT
CASSFGQPGELFF
>13|.|TRBV5-1|few|TRBJ2-5
TGCGCCAGCAGCCTGGACAGACAAGAGACCCAGTACTTC
CASSLDRQETQYF
>15|TRBD1|TRBV9|few|TRBJ1-2
TGTGCCAGCAGCCCCCTCCAGGGGGCGGGAAATGGCTACACCTTC
CASSPLQGAGNGYTF
>14|.|TRBV28|.|TRBJ1-2
TGTGCCAGCAGTTCGATGGCCGGGAACTATGGCTACACCTTC
CASSSMAGNYGYTF